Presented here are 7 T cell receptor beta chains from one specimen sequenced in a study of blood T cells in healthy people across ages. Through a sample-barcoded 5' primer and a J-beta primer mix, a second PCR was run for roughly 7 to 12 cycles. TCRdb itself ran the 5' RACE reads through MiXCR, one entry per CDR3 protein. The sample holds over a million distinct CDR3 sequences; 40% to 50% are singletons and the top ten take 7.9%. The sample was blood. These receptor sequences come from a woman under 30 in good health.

The CDR3 DNA is TGCAGTGCGAGGTCACTAGCGGGGGGCCCGACCTCCTACAATGAGCAGTACTTC. Translation gives CSARSLAGGPTSYNEQYF. The J gene is TRBJ2-1, the V gene TRBV20-1, with TRBD2 matching 12 bases. The J call may be mistaken, given a closer DNA end match to TRBJ2-7. The CDR3 contains 18 residues. Germline V gene data show CDR1 as DFQATT and CDR2 as SNEGSKA (reference sequence).

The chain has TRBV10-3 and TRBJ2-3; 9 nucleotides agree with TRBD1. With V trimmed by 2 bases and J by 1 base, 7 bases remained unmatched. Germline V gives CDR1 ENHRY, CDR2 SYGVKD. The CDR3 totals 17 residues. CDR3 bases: TGTGCCATCAGTGAGGTAGGACAGGGGCATGGCACAGATACGCAGTATTTT. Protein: CAISEVGQGHGTDTQYF.

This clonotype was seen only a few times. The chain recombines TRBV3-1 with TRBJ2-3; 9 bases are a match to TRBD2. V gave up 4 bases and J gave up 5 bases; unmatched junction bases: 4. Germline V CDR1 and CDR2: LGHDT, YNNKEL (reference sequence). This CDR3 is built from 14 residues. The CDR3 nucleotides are TGTGCCAGCAGCCTAGCGGGGGAGGGAGATACGCAGTATTTT. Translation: CASSLAGEGDTQYF.

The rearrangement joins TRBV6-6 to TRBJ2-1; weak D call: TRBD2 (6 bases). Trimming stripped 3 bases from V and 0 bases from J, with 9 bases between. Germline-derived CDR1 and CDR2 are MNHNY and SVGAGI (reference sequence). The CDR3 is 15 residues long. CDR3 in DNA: TGTGCCAGCAGTTATTCTAGCGACTCCTACAATGAGCAGTTCTTC. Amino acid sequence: CASSYSSDSYNEQFF.

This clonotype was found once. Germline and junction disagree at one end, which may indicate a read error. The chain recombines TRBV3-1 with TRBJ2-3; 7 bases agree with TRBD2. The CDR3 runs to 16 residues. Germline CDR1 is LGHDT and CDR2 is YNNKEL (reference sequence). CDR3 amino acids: CASSQVRDYHTGTQYF. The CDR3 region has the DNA TGTGCCAGCAGCCAGGTCCGGGACTACCACACAGGTACGCAGTATTTT.

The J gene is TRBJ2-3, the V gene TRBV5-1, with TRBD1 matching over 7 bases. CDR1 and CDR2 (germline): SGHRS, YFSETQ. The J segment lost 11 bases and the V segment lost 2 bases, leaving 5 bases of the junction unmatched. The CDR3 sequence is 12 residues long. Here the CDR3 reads CASSLSGDRQYF. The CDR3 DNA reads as TGCGCCAGCAGCTTATCCGGGGACAGGCAGTATTTT.

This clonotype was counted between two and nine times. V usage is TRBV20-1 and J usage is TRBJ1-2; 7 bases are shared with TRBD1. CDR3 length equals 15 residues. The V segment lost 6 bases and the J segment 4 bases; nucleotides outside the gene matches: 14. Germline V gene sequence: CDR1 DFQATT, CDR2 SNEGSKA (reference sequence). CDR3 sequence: CSAGEGAGLGYGYTF. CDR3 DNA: TGCAGTGCGGGCGAGGGGGCAGGGCTCGGCTATGGCTACACCTTC.